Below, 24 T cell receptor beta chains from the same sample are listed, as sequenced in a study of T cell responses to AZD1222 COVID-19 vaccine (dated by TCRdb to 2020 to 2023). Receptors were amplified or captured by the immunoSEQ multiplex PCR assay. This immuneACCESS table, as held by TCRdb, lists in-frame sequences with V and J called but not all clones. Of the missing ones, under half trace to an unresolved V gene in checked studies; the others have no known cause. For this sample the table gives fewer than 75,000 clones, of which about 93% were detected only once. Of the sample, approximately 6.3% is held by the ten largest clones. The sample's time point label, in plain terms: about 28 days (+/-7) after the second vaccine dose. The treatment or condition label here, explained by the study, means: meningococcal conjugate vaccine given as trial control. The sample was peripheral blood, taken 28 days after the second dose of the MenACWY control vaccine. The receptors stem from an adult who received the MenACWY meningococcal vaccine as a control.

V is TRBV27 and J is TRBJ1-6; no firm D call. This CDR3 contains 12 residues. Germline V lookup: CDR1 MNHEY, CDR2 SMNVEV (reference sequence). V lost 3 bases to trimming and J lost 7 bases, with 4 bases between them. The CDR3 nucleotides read TGTGCCAGCAGTTTGGTCAATTCACCCCTCCACTTT. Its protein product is CASSLVNSPLHF.

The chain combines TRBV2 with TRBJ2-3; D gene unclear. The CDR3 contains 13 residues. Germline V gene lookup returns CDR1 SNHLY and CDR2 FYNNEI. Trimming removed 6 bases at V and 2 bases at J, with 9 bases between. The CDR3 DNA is TGTGCCAGCAGCGCTGTTACCACAGATACGCAGTATTTT. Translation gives CASSAVTTDTQYF.

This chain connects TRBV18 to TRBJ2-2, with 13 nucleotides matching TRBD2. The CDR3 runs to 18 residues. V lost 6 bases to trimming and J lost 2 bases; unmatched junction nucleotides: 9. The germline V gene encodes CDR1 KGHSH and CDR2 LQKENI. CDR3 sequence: CASSYQRTSGGNTGELFF. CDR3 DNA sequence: TGTGCCAGCTCCTACCAGAGGACTAGCGGGGGTAACACCGGGGAGCTGTTTTTT.

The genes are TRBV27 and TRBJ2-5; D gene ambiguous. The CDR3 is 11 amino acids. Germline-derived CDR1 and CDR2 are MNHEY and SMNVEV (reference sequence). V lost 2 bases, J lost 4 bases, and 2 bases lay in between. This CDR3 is CASSLGETQYF. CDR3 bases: TGTGCCAGCAGTTTAGGAGAGACCCAGTACTTC.

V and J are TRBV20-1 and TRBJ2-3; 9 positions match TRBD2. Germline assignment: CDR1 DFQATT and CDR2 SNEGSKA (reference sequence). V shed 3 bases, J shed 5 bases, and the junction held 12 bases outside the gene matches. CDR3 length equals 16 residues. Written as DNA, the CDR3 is TGCAGTGCTAGTCTCGTTCGAGCGGGGGGAAGAGATACGCAGTATTTT. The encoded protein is CSASLVRAGGRDTQYF.

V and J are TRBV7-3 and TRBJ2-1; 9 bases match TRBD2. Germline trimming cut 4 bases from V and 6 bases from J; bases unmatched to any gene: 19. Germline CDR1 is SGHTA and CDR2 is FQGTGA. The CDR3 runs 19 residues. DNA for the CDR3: TGTGCCAGCAGCTCACTGAGGATAGCGGGAGCAGGGAGTTCCAATGAGCAGTTCTTC. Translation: CASSSLRIAGAGSSNEQFF.

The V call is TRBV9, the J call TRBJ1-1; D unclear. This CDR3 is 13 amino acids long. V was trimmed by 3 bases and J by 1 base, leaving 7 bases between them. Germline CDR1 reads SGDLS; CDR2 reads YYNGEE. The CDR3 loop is CASSAHQNTEAFF. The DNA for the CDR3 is TGTGCCAGCAGCGCGCACCAGAACACTGAAGCTTTCTTT.

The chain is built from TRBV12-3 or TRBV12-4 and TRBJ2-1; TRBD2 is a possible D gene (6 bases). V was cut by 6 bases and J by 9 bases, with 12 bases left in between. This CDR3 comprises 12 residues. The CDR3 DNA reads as TGTGCCAGCAGGCCCTTGGGGGGTGAGCAGTTCTTC. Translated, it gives CASRPLGGEQFF.

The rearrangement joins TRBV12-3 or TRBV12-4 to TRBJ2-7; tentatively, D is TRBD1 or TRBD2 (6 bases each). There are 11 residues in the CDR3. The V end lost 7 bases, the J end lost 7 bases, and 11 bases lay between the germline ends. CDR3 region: CASNGGGEQYF. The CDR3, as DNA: TGTGCCAGCAACGGGGGCGGGGAGCAGTACTTC.

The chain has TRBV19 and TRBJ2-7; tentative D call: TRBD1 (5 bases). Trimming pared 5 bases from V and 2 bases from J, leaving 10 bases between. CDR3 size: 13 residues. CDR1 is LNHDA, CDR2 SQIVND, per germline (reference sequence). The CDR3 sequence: CASSAMTAYEQYF. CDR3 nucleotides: TGTGCCAGTAGTGCCATGACAGCCTACGAGCAGTACTTC.

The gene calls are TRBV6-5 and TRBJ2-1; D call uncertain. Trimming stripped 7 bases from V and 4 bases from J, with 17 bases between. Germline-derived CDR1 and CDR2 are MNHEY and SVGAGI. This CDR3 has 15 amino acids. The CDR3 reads CASTPTVRPYNEQFF. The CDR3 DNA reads TGTGCCAGCACACCTACAGTGCGCCCTTACAATGAGCAGTTCTTC.

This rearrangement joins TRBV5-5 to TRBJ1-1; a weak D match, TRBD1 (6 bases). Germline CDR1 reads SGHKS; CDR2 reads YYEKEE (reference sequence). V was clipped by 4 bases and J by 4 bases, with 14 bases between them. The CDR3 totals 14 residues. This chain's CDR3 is CASSPRGPRTEAFF. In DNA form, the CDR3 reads TGTGCCAGCAGCCCCCGGGGGCCGCGCACTGAAGCTTTCTTT.

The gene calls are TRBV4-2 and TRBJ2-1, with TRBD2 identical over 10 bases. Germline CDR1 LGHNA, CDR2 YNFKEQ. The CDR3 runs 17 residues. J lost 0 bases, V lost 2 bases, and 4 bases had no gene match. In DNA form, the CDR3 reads TGTGCCAGCAGCCAAAGTAGCGGGGGGAGCTCCTACAATGAGCAGTTCTTC. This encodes CASSQSSGGSSYNEQFF.

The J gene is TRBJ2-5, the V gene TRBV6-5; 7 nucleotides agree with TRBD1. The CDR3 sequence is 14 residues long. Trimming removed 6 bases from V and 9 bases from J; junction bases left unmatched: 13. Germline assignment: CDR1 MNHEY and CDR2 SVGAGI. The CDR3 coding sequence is TGTGCCAGCAGGCAACCGGGACAGCCCGAGGCCCAGTACTTC. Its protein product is CASRQPGQPEAQYF.

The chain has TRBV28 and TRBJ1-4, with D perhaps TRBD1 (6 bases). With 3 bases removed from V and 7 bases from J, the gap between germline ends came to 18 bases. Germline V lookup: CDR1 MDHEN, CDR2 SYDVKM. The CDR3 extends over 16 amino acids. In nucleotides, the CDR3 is TGTGCCAGCAGTTTCCGAGGGGGGCAGAGAGGTGAAAAACTGTTTTTT. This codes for CASSFRGGQRGEKLFF.

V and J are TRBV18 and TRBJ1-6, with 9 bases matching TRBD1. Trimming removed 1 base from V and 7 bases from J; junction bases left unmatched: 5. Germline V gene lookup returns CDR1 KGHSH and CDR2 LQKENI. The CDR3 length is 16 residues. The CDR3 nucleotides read TGTGCCAGCTCACCACGGGACAGGGTGGACAATTCACCCCTCCACTTT. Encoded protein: CASSPRDRVDNSPLHF.

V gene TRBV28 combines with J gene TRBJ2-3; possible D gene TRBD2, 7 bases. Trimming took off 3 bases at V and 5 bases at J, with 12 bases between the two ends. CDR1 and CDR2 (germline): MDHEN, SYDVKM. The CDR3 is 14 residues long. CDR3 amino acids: CASSLGAGVDTQYF. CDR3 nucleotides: TGTGCCAGCAGTTTGGGGGCGGGGGTAGATACGCAGTATTTT. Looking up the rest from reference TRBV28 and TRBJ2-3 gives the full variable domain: DVKVTQSSRYLVKRTGEKVFLECVQDMDHENMFWYRQDPGLGLRLIYFSYDVKMKEKGDIPEGYSVSREKKERFSLILESASTNQTSMYLCASSLGAGVDTQYFGPGTRLTVL.

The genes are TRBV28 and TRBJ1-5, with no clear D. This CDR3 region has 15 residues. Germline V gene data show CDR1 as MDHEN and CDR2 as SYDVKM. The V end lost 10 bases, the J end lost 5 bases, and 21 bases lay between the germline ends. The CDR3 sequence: CATSRRVEGDQPQHF. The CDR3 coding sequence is TGTGCCACCTCCCGGCGGGTGGAGGGTGATCAGCCCCAGCATTTT.

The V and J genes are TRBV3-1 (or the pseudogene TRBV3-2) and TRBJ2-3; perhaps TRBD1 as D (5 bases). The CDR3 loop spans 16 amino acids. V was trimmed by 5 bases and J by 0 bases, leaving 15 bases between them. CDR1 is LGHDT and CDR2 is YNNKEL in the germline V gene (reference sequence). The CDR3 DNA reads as TGTGCCAGCAGCGAAAGGGGTCGTACTAGCACAGATACGCAGTATTTT. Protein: CASSERGRTSTDTQYF.

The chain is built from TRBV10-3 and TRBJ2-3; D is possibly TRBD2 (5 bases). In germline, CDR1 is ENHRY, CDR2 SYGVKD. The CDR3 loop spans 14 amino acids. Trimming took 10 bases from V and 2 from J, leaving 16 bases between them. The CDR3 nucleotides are TGTGCCACCTATAGCGCGGCATACACAGATACGCAGTATTTT. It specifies CATYSAAYTDTQYF.

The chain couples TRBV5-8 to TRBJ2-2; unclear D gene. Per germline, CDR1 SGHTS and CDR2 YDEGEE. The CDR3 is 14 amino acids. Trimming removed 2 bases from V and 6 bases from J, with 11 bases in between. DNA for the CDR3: TGTGCCAGCAGCTTAACCCTGGTAGCCGGGGAGCTGTTTTTT. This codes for CASSLTLVAGELFF.

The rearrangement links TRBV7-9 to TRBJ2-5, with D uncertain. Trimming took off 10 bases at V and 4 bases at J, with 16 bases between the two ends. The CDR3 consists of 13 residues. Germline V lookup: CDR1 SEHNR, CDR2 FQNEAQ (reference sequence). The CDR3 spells CATDVKGRETQYF. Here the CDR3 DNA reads TGTGCCACCGATGTGAAGGGTAGAGAGACCCAGTACTTC.

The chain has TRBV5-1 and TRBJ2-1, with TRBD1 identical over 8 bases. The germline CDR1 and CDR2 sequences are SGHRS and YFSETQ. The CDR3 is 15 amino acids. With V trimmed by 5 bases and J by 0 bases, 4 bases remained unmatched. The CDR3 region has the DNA TGCGCCAGCAGAATAGGACAGGGCTCCTACAATGAGCAGTTCTTC. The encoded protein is CASRIGQGSYNEQFF.

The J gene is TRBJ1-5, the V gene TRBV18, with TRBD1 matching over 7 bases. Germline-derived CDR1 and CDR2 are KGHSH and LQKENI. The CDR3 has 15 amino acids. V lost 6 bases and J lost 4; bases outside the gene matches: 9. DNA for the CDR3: TGTGCCAGCTCGGAGCAGGGGGGAAGTAATCAGCCCCAGCATTTT. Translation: CASSEQGGSNQPQHF.